The next 10 T cell receptor beta chains were all read from a single sample in a study of OX40 agonist ivuxolimab in advanced cancers. Repertoires were generated with immunoSEQ multiplex PCR, while TCRdb's copy carries only in-frame clones and drops some. Of around 150,000 clones listed, under 95% are singletons. The sequencing here drew on CD4+ or CD8+ T cells sorted from blood, taken in a trial of the OX40 agonist ivuxolimab. All receptors come from an adult with an advanced solid tumor such as melanoma, head and neck, liver or kidney cancer.

The V gene is TRBV19, the J gene TRBJ2-7; tentatively, D is TRBD1 or TRBD2 (5 bases each). CDR1 is LNHDA and CDR2 is SQIVND in the germline V gene (reference sequence). The V and J ends lost 5 bases and 2 bases respectively, with 13 bases between them. The CDR3 has 14 amino acids. The CDR3 nucleotides are TGTGCCAGTAGTCTAGGGCAGGGAGCCTACGAGCAGTACTTC. It translates to CASSLGQGAYEQYF.

CDR3 nucleotide sequence: TGTGCCAGCAGTGAATATGGGAGATATGGCTACACCTTC. As protein: CASSEYGRYGYTF. V is TRBV25-1 and J is TRBJ1-2; D is unclear. V was shortened by 0 bases and J by 5 bases, with 7 bases between the two germline ends. The germline CDR1 and CDR2 sequences are MGHDK and SYGVNS. This CDR3 is built from 13 residues.

The V call is TRBV7-8, the J call TRBJ1-2; the match to TRBD1 covers 9 bases. The length of the CDR3 is 16 residues. The J segment lost 0 bases and the V segment lost 5 bases, leaving 7 bases of the junction unmatched. The germline V gene encodes CDR1 SGHVS and CDR2 FQNEAQ. The CDR3 is CASSPGQGRTNYGYTF. The CDR3, as DNA: TGTGCCAGCAGCCCCGGACAGGGGCGAACTAACTATGGCTACACCTTC.

The CDR3 region is CASSYLVRVNTGELFF. The DNA for the CDR3 is TGTGCCAGCAGTTACCTCGTCAGGGTGAACACCGGGGAGCTGTTTTTT. This chain uses TRBV6-5 with TRBJ2-2, with D perhaps matching TRBD1 (5 bases). This CDR3 region has 16 residues. CDR1 is MNHEY, CDR2 SVGAGI, per germline. The ends were cut back, 2 bases at V and 1 base at J, with 11 bases in the middle.

The chain joins TRBV25-1 to TRBJ2-1; 8 bases agree with TRBD2. The CDR3 covers 13 residues. J gave up 15 bases and V 0 bases, and 7 bases lay outside the gene matches. CDR1 and CDR2 (germline): MGHDK, SYGVNS. The CDR3 nucleotides are TGTGCCAGCAGTGAATATGGAGCGGGAGAGGTGTTCTTC. Translated: CASSEYGAGEVFF.

This chain links TRBV7-9 with TRBJ2-7, with D perhaps TRBD1 or TRBD2 (5 bases each). Trimming pared 5 bases from V and 2 bases from J, leaving 25 bases between. The CDR3 loop spans 18 amino acids. CDR1 is SEHNR, CDR2 FQNEAQ, per germline (reference sequence). The CDR3 coding sequence is TGTGCCAGCAGCCCCCGAGGGGCAGGGCCGTTCTCCCCCTACGAGCAGTACTTC. Translated, it gives CASSPRGAGPFSPYEQYF.

This clone was counted a few times. The chain links TRBV9 to TRBJ2-3; 8 bases line up with TRBD2. V was pared by 0 bases and J by 4 bases, with 4 bases of the junction left unmatched. Germline CDR1 is SGDLS and CDR2 is YYNGEE. The CDR3 is 15 residues long. The CDR3 DNA sequence: TGTGCCAGCAGCGTAGGACTAGCGAGGCCAGATACGCAGTATTTT. Amino acid sequence: CASSVGLARPDTQYF.

This clone was found once. V is TRBV10-1 and J is TRBJ2-2; a weak D match, TRBD1 (6 bases). The CDR3 runs to 14 residues. Germline CDR1 is WNHNN and CDR2 is SYGVQD (reference sequence). Trimming removed 10 bases from V and 6 bases from J, with 18 bases in between. CDR3 in DNA: TGCGCCACCTCGTGCACAGGGCAACCCGGGGAGCTGTTTTTT. This encodes CATSCTGQPGELFF.

V is TRBV5-5 and J is TRBJ2-5; perhaps TRBD2 as D (6 bases). Trimming stripped 4 bases from V and 7 bases from J, with 20 bases between. The germline gives CDR1 SGHKS, CDR2 YYEKEE (reference sequence). CDR3 length: 15 amino acids. This CDR3 is CASSNRTGVRSTQYF. The CDR3 DNA sequence: TGTGCCAGCAGCAACCGGACGGGGGTCCGGTCGACCCAGTACTTC.

J is TRBJ1-1 and V is TRBV5-1; D ambiguous. Per germline, CDR1 SGHRS and CDR2 YFSETQ. V gave up 5 bases and J gave up 1 base, with 12 bases separating them. The CDR3 has 14 residues. The CDR3 is CASSVGSGNTEAFF. The CDR3, as DNA: TGCGCCAGCAGTGTTGGAAGCGGGAACACTGAAGCTTTCTTT.